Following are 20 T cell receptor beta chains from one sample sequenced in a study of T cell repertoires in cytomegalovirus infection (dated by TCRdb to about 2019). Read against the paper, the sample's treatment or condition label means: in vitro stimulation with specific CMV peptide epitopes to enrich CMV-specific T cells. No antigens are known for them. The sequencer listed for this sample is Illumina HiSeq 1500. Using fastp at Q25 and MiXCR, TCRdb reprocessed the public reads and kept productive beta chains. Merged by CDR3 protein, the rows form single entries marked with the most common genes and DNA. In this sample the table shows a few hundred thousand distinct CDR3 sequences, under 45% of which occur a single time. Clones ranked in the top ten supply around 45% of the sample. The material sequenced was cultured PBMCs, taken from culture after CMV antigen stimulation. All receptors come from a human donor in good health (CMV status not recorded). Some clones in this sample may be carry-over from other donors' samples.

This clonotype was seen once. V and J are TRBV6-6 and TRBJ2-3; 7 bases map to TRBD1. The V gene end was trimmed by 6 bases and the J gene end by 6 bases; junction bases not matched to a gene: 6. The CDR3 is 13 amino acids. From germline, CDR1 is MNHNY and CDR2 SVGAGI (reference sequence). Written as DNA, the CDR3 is TGTGCCAGCAGAAGTGTCAGGGGGGATACGCAGTATTTT. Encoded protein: CASRSVRGDTQYF.

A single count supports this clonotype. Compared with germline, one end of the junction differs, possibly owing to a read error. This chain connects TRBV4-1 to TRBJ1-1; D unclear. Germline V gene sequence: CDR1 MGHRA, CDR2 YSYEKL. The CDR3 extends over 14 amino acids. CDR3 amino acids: CASSHPQKSAEAFF. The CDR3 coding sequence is TGTGCCAGCAGCCATCCTCAGAAATCGGCTGAAGCTTTCTTT.

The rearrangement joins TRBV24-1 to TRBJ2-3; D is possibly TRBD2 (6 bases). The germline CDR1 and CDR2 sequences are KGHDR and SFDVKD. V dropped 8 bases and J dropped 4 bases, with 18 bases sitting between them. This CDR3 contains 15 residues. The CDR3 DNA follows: TGTGCCACCATGAGCGCTAGCGCACCGGCAGATACGCAGTATTTT. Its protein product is CATMSASAPADTQYF.

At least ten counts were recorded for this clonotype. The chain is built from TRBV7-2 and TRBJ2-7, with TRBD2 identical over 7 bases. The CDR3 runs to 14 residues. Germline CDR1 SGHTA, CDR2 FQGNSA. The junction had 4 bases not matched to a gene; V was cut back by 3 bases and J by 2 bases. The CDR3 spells CASSFPGGTYEQYF. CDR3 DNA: TGTGCCAGCAGCTTCCCCGGGGGGACCTACGAGCAGTACTTC.

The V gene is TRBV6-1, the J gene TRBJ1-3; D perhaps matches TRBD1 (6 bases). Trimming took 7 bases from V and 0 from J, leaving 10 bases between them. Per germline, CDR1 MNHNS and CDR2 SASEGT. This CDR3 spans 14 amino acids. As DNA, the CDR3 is TGTGCCAGCATGGACAGCCGCTCTGGAAACACCATATATTTT. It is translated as CASMDSRSGNTIYF.

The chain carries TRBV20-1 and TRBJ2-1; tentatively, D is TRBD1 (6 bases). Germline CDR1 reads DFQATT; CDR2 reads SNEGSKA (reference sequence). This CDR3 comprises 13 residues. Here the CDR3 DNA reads TGCTCAACAGGGTCCCGCGCTTACAATGAGCAGTTCTTC. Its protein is CSTGSRAYNEQFF.

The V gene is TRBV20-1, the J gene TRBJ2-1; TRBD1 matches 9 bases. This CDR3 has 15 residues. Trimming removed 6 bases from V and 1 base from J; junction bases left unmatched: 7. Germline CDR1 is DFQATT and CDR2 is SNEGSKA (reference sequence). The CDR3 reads CSAALTGGSYNEQFF. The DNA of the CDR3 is TGCAGTGCAGCTCTGACAGGGGGGTCCTACAATGAGCAGTTCTTC.

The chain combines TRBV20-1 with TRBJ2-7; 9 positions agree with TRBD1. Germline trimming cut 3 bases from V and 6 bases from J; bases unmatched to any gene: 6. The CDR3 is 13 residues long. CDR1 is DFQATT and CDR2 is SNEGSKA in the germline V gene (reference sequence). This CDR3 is CSARGQGLGEQYF. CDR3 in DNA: TGCAGTGCTAGGGGACAGGGTCTAGGCGAGCAGTACTTC.

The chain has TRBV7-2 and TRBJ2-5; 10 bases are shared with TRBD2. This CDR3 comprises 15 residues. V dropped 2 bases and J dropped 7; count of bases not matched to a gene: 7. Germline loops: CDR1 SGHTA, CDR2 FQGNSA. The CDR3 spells CASSLLAGAPGTQYF. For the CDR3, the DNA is TGTGCCAGCAGCTTACTAGCGGGGGCCCCGGGGACCCAGTACTTC. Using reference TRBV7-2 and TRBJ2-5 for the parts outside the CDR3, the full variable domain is GAGVSQSPSNKVTEKGKDVELRCDPISGHTALYWYRQSLGQGLEFLIYFQGNSAPDKSGLPSDRFSAERTGGSVSTLTIQRTQQEDSAVYLCASSLLAGAPGTQYFGPGTRLLVL.

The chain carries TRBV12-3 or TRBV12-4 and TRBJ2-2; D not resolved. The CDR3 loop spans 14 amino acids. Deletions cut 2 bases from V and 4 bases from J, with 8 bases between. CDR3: CASSLRPVTGELFF. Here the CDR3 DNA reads TGTGCCAGCAGTTTAAGGCCCGTCACCGGGGAGCTGTTTTTT.

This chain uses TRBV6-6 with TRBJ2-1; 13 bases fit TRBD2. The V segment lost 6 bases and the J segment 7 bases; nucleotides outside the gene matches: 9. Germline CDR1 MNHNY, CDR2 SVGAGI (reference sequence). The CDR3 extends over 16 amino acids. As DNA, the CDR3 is TGTGCCAGCAGCCAGGGACTAGCGGGAATTTGGAATGAGCAGTTCTTC. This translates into CASSQGLAGIWNEQFF.

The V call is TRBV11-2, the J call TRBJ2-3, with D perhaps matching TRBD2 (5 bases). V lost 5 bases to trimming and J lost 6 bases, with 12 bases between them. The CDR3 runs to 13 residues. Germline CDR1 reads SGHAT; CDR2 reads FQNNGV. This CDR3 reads CASSPRGLDTQYF. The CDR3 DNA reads TGTGCCAGCAGCCCCCGAGGGTTGGATACGCAGTATTTT.

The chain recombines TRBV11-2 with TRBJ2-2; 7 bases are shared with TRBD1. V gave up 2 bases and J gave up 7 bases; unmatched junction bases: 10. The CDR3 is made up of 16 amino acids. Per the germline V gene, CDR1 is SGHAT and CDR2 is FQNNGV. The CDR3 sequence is CASSLRGQRDGGELFF. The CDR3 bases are TGTGCCAGCAGCTTAAGGGGACAGAGGGATGGCGGGGAGCTGTTTTTT.

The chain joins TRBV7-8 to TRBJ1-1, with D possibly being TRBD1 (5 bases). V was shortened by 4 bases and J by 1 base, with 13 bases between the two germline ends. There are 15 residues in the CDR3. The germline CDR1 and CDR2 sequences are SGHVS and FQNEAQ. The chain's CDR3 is CASSSFDSWNTEAFF. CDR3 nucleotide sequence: TGTGCCAGCAGCTCATTTGACAGCTGGAACACTGAAGCTTTCTTT.

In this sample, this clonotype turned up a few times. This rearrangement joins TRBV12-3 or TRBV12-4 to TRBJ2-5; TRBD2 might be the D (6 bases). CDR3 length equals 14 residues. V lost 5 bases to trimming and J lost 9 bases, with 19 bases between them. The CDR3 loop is CASSPGDSLRAQYF. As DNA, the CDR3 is TGTGCCAGCAGTCCTGGGGACTCTCTACGGGCCCAGTACTTC.

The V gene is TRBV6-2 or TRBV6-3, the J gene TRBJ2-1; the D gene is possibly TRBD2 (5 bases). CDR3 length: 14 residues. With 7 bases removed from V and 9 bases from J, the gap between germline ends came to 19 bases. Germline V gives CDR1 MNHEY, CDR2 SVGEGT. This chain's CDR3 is CASTYRVLGSEQFF. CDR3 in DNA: TGTGCCAGCACCTACCGGGTTCTAGGGAGTGAGCAGTTCTTC.

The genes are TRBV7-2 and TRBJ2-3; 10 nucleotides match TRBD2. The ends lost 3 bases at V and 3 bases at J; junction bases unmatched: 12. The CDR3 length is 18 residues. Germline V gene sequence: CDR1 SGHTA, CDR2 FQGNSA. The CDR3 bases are TGTGCCAGCAGCTTCCTCCCTTCTAGCGGGGGTCGTACAGATACGCAGTATTTT. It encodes CASSFLPSSGGRTDTQYF.

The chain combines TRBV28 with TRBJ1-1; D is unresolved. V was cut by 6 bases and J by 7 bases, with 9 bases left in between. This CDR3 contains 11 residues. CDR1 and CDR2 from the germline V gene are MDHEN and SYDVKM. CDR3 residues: CASSPWGEAFF. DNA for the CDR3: TGTGCCAGCAGCCCGTGGGGTGAAGCTTTCTTT.

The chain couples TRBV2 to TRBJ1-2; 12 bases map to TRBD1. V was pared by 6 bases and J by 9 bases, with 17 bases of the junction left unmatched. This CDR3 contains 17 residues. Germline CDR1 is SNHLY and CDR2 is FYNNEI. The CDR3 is CASSYHHQGQGAERYTF. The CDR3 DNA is TGTGCCAGCAGCTACCACCACCAGGGACAGGGGGCCGAGCGCTACACCTTC.

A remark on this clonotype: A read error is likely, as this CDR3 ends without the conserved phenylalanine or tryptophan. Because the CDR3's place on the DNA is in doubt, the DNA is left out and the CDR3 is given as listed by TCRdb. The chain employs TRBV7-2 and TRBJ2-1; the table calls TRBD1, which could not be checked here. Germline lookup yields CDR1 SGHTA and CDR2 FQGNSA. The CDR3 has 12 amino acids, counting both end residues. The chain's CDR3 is CASSPGEASPRL.